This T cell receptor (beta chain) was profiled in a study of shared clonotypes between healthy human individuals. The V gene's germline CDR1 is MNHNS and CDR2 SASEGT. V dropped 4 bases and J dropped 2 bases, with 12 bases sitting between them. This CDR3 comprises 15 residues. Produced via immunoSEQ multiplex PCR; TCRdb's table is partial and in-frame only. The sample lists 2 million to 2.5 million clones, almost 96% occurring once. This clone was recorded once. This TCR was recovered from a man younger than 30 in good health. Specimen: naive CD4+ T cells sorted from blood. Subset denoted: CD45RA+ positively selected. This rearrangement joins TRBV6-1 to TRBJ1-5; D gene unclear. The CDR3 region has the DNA TGTGCCAGCAGTGCCGTTCCCGGAGGCAATCAGCCCCAGCATTTT. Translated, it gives CASSAVPGGNQPQHF.